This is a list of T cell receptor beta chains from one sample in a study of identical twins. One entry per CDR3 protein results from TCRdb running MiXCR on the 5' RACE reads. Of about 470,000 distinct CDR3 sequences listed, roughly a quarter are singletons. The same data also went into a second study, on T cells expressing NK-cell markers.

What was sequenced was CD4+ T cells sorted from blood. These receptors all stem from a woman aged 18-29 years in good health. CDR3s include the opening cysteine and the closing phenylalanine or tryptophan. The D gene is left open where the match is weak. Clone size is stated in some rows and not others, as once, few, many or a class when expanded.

CSVRLNTGELFF,TGCAGCGTTAGATTGAACACCGGGGAGCTGTTTTTT,TRBV29-1,-,12,TRBJ2-2,-
CAISKQGAKDTQYF,TGTGCCATCAGCAAACAGGGGGCCAAAGATACGCAGTATTTT,TRBV10-3,TRBD1,14,TRBJ2-3,-
CAISGVVQLSYNEQFF,TGTGCCATCAGTGGTGTGGTGCAGCTGTCCTACAATGAGCAGTTCTTC,TRBV10-3,-,16,TRBJ2-1,-
CASSPRANQPQHF,TGTGCCAGCAGTCCACGTGCCAATCAGCCCCAGCATTTT,TRBV6-1,-,13,TRBJ1-5,many
CSARTGIADTQYF,TGCAGTGCTAGGACAGGGATTGCAGATACGCAGTATTTT,TRBV20-1,TRBD1,13,TRBJ2-3,-
CASSLALLAGALGELFF,TGTGCCAGCAGCTTAGCGCTACTAGCGGGGGCCCTGGGGGAGCTGTTTTTT,TRBV7-2,TRBD2,17,TRBJ2-2,few
CASRFGSGNTIYF,TGCGCCAGCCGATTCGGCTCTGGAAACACCATATATTTT,TRBV10-2,-,13,TRBJ1-3,-
CASSPPTGLQEYGYTF,TGTGCCAGCAGTCCGCCGACAGGTCTTCAGGAGTATGGCTACACCTTC,TRBV6-1,-,16,TRBJ1-2,-
CASSLAPVSHEQFF,TGTGCCAGCAGCTTGGCTCCAGTGTCCCATGAGCAGTTCTTC,TRBV7-2,-,14,TRBJ2-1,-
CASSEATYEQYF,TGTGCCAGCAGTGAGGCCACCTACGAGCAGTACTTC,TRBV12-3/TRBV12-4,-,12,TRBJ2-7,-
CASSSLFQPQHF,TGTGCCAGCAGCTCTTTGTTCCAGCCCCAGCATTTT,TRBV5-6,-,12,TRBJ1-5,-
CSAKAGTNSPNTDTQYF,TGCAGTGCTAAAGCCGGGACTAATTCTCCGAACACAGATACGCAGTATTTT,TRBV20-1,TRBD2,17,TRBJ2-3,few
CATSRPLRENTEAFF,TGTGCCACCAGCAGACCACTGCGGGAGAACACTGAAGCTTTCTTT,TRBV15,-,15,TRBJ1-1,-
CASSRTLTDSPLHF,TGTGCCAGCAGTCGGACTTTGACGGATTCACCCCTCCACTTT,TRBV6-1,-,14,TRBJ1-6,-
CASNRFMDSTSTDTQYF,TGTGCCAGCAACCGATTTATGGACAGTACTAGCACAGATACGCAGTATTTT,TRBV5-6,-,17,TRBJ2-3,many
CASSSPADEQFF,TGTGCCAGCAGCTCCCCAGCGGACGAGCAGTTCTTC,TRBV11-2,-,12,TRBJ2-1,-
CASCLVQGEAFF,TGTGCCAGCTGCCTAGTACAGGGGGAAGCTTTCTTT,TRBV6-1,TRBD1,12,TRBJ1-1,-
CASNERPYQETQYF,TGTGCCAGCAACGAGCGGCCTTACCAAGAGACCCAGTACTTC,TRBV9,-,14,TRBJ2-5,few
CSARASGGARETQYF,TGCAGTGCGCGGGCTAGCGGGGGGGCTCGGGAGACCCAGTACTTC,TRBV20-1,TRBD2,15,TRBJ2-5,-
CASSLSRINQPQHF,TGTGCCAGCAGTTTGTCAAGAATCAATCAGCCCCAGCATTTT,TRBV12-3/TRBV12-4,-,14,TRBJ1-5,-
CASSYLGQITGELFF,TGTGCCAGCAGTTACCTGGGACAGATCACCGGGGAGCTGTTTTTT,TRBV6-2/TRBV6-3,TRBD1,15,TRBJ2-2,-
CSVGTSGTTGELFF,TGCAGCGTGGGGACTAGCGGGACGACCGGGGAGCTGTTTTTT,TRBV29-1,TRBD2,14,TRBJ2-2,-
CASSLDRGRRLFF,TGTGCTAGCAGCTTAGACAGGGGGCGTAGGCTGTTCTTC,TRBV7-7,TRBD1,13,TRBJ2-1,-
CASSPRDGSYEQYF,TGTGCCAGCAGCCCGAGGGACGGCTCCTACGAGCAGTACTTC,TRBV18,-,14,TRBJ2-7,-
CASSYRWKAFF,TGTGCCAGCAGCTATCGGTGGAAAGCTTTCTTT,TRBV11-2,-,11,TRBJ1-1,few
CASSWRDRLAEAFF,TGTGCCAGCAGCTGGAGGGACAGATTGGCTGAAGCTTTCTTT,TRBV7-2,TRBD1,14,TRBJ1-1,-
CASSRQNNYGYTF,TGTGCCAGCAGCCGACAGAACAACTATGGCTACACCTTC,TRBV12-3/TRBV12-4,-,13,TRBJ1-2,many
CASSTGQSYNEQFF,TGCGCCAGCAGCACGGGACAGAGTTACAATGAGCAGTTCTTC,TRBV5-1,TRBD1,14,TRBJ2-1,few
CACSSDHSRGRLYNEQFF,TGTGCCTGCAGTTCTGACCATTCCAGGGGCCGCCTTTACAATGAGCAGTTCTTC,TRBV2,-,18,TRBJ2-1,-
CASRVVRLDLTDTQYF,TGTGCCAGCAGAGTTGTTAGACTAGACCTCACAGATACGCAGTATTTT,TRBV12-3/TRBV12-4,-,16,TRBJ2-3,-
CASSKGDRDTEAFF,TGCGCCAGCAGCAAGGGAGACAGGGACACTGAAGCTTTCTTT,TRBV5-1,TRBD1,14,TRBJ1-1,many
CASSLGPENSPLHF,TGCGCCAGCAGCTTGGGGCCGGAAAATTCACCCCTCCACTTT,TRBV5-1,-,14,TRBJ1-6,few
CSASRLAAKNIQYF,TGCAGTGCTAGTCGGCTAGCAGCCAAAAACATTCAGTACTTC,TRBV20-1,-,14,TRBJ2-4,-
CASSAGTPLHF,TGTGCCAGCAGTGCGGGGACTCCCCTCCACTTT,TRBV5-6,-,11,TRBJ1-6,many
CASSEVGTGFNTEAFF,TGTGCCAGCAGTGAGGTCGGGACAGGGTTCAACACTGAAGCTTTCTTT,TRBV12-3/TRBV12-4,TRBD1,16,TRBJ1-1,-
CASSDWTASYEQYF,TGTGCCAGTTCTGATTGGACAGCCTCCTACGAGCAGTACTTC,TRBV5-6,-,14,TRBJ2-7,many
CASSPTPSGRDHEQFF,TGTGCCAGCAGCCCAACCCCTAGCGGGAGAGATCATGAGCAGTTCTTC,TRBV6-1,TRBD2,16,TRBJ2-1,-
CASRAIAGGNEQYF,TGTGCCAGCAGGGCGATAGCGGGAGGGAACGAGCAGTACTTC,TRBV12-3/TRBV12-4,TRBD2,14,TRBJ2-7,-
CASSGLARLAKNIQYF,TGTGCCAGCAGCGGCCTAGCGAGACTAGCCAAAAACATTCAGTACTTC,TRBV6-1,-,16,TRBJ2-4,-
CASSLVGSGGGENIQYF,TGTGCCAGCAGCTTAGTTGGTAGCGGGGGTGGCGAAAACATTCAGTACTTC,TRBV7-2,TRBD2,17,TRBJ2-4,-
CASSSSGRFDNEQFF,TGTGCCAGCAGTTCTAGCGGGAGATTCGACAATGAGCAGTTCTTC,TRBV5-6,TRBD2,15,TRBJ2-1,-
CASGQGAGANVLTF,TGTGCCAGCGGACAGGGGGCTGGGGCCAACGTCCTGACTTTC,TRBV7-8,TRBD1,14,TRBJ2-6,-
CALTSPGLEYEQFF,TGTGCCTTGACAAGCCCGGGACTTGAATATGAGCAGTTCTTC,TRBV7-9,-,14,TRBJ2-1,once
CASSFGSGRPELNEQFF,TGTGCCAGCAGCTTTGGGAGCGGGAGGCCTGAACTCAATGAGCAGTTCTTC,TRBV11-3,TRBD2,17,TRBJ2-1,few
CASSFRLERTDTQYF,TGCGCCAGCAGCTTCCGACTAGAACGCACAGATACGCAGTATTTT,TRBV5-1,-,15,TRBJ2-3,few
CASSSGPGTGGEKLFF,TGTGCCAGCAGCTCCGGCCCCGGGACAGGGGGTGAAAAACTGTTTTTT,TRBV11-2,TRBD1,16,TRBJ1-4,few
CASSLDGAARSYEQYF,TGCGCCAGCAGCTTGGACGGGGCCGCTCGCTCCTACGAGCAGTACTTC,TRBV5-1,-,16,TRBJ2-7,few
CSVEVQGEGNTEAFF,TGCAGCGTTGAAGTGCAAGGGGAGGGGAACACTGAAGCTTTCTTT,TRBV29-1,-,15,TRBJ1-1,-
CASSYQAGTSSGNEQYF,TGTGCCAGCAGCTACCAGGCCGGGACTAGTTCTGGAAACGAGCAGTACTTC,TRBV11-3,TRBD2,17,TRBJ2-7,few
CSARDRWLNTEAFF,TGCAGTGCTAGAGACAGGTGGTTGAACACTGAAGCTTTCTTT,TRBV20-1,-,14,TRBJ1-1,few
CASSPSVAKNIQYF,TGTGCCAGCAGCCCCAGTGTGGCCAAAAACATTCAGTACTTC,TRBV12-3/TRBV12-4,-,14,TRBJ2-4,-
CASSLSRVRQGEQYF,TGTGCCAGCAGCTTGTCCAGGGTGAGACAAGGGGAGCAGTACTTC,TRBV7-9,-,15,TRBJ2-7,-
CASSRWDSNSPLHF,TGTGCCAGCAGTCGATGGGACAGCAATTCACCCCTCCACTTT,TRBV12-3/TRBV12-4,TRBD1,14,TRBJ1-6,few
CASSPVQGVRGEQFF,TGTGCCAGCAGTCCAGTACAGGGGGTCAGGGGTGAGCAGTTCTTC,TRBV27,TRBD1,15,TRBJ2-1,-
CASSFVGTSEAFF,TGTGCCAGCAGTTTCGTCGGGACTTCTGAAGCTTTCTTT,TRBV12-3/TRBV12-4,-,13,TRBJ1-1,-